The 28 T cell receptor beta chains below all came from one sample that was sequenced in a study of T-cell reconstitution after alpha-beta-depleted transplantation in children. Unique molecular identifiers were used in preparing the TCRbeta library. TCRdb itself ran the PCR reads through MiXCR, one entry per CDR3 protein. The data show hundreds of thousands of distinct CDR3 sequences, with approximately 16% seen just once and 1.1% held by the top ten. Sample: PBMCs from the stem cell graft donor, taken from the stem cell graft. The receptors originated from a human donor who donated a stem cell graft to a child with acute myeloid leukemia.

Note on this clonotype: With only one base between it and a far larger clone, this is likely a read error. The CDR3 protein is CASSMTGGYEQYF. Written as DNA, the CDR3 is TGTGCCAGCAGCATGACAGGGGGGTACGAGCAGTACTTC. This rearrangement joins TRBV7-3 to TRBJ2-7; 9 bases fit TRBD1. V lost 5 bases, J lost 4 bases, and 3 bases stayed unmatched. The CDR3 loop spans 13 amino acids. Germline CDR1 is SGHTA and CDR2 is FQGTGA.

This clonotype occurred many times. The chain joins TRBV20-1 to TRBJ1-2, with a tentative D call TRBD1 (6 bases). This CDR3 spans 15 amino acids. Germline V gene sequence: CDR1 DFQATT, CDR2 SNEGSKA (reference sequence). The V and J ends lost 5 bases and 5 bases respectively, with 21 bases between them. The CDR3 region is CSASQAQGPGYGYTF. CDR3 DNA sequence: TGCAGTGCTTCCCAAGCACAGGGCCCCGGGTATGGCTACACCTTC.

This clonotype was detected a few times. The chain recombines TRBV12-3 or TRBV12-4 with TRBJ1-4, with 9 bases fitting TRBD1. There are 15 residues in the CDR3. The V and J ends lost 3 bases and 9 bases, in that order; junction bases with no gene match: 8. The CDR3 nucleotides read TGTGCCAGCAGTTTTTCTGGGGACAGGGCGAAAAAACTGTTTTTT. Encoded protein: CASSFSGDRAKKLFF.

This clonotype was observed many times. The chain's CDR3 is CAISHDRGNQPQHF. For the CDR3, the DNA is TGTGCCATCAGCCACGACAGGGGCAATCAGCCCCAGCATTTT. The rearrangement uses TRBV10-3 and TRBJ1-5; 7 bases agree with TRBD1. Germline V gives CDR1 ENHRY, CDR2 SYGVKD. The V segment lost 6 bases and the J segment 2 bases; nucleotides outside the gene matches: 4. The CDR3 is made up of 14 amino acids.

This clonotype was counted between two and nine times. The chain recombines TRBV12-3 or TRBV12-4 with TRBJ2-3; D might be TRBD1 (6 bases). The CDR3 loop spans 14 amino acids. Trimming took off 2 bases at V and 8 bases at J, with 14 bases between the two ends. CDR3 amino acids: CASSLTQGMATQYF. The CDR3 DNA is TGTGCCAGCAGTTTAACTCAGGGGATGGCTACGCAGTATTTT.

The rearrangement links TRBV28 to TRBJ1-4, with no clear D. The CDR3 extends over 15 amino acids. Germline V gives CDR1 MDHEN, CDR2 SYDVKM. Trimming shortened V by 5 bases and J by 5 bases, and 15 bases separated the two germline ends. CDR3 in amino acids: CASSPSGEANEKLFF. The CDR3 DNA reads as TGTGCCAGCAGTCCCTCTGGGGAGGCCAATGAAAAACTGTTTTTT.

The table lists this clonotype with a few counts. The V and J genes are TRBV20-1 and TRBJ1-2; 7 bases fit TRBD1. Germline CDR1 DFQATT, CDR2 SNEGSKA (reference sequence). CDR3 length: 12 residues. The V and J ends lost 2 bases and 8 bases, in that order; junction bases with no gene match: 5. CDR3: CSARMTGSGYTF. The CDR3 DNA is TGCAGTGCTAGAATGACAGGGTCAGGCTACACCTTC.

J is TRBJ2-7 and V is TRBV10-3; no clear D. The CDR3 spans 14 residues. V gave up 6 bases and J gave up 4 bases, with 16 bases separating them. CDR1 is ENHRY, CDR2 SYGVKD, per germline. In DNA form, the CDR3 reads TGTGCCATCAGCGGGCAATACCGAGGATACGAGCAGTACTTC. Protein product: CAISGQYRGYEQYF.

This clonotype has ten or more counts. In DNA, the CDR3 is TGCGCCAGCAGCCAAGATTCGAGGGGGCTAGACACCATATATTTT. Translation gives CASSQDSRGLDTIYF. The chain combines TRBV4-3 with TRBJ1-3, with 7 bases aligning to TRBD1. Trimming cost V 0 bases and J 8 bases; bases outside gene matches: 7. The germline V gene encodes CDR1 LGHNA and CDR2 YSLEER. The CDR3 extends over 15 amino acids.

The CDR3 region is CASSLDRQYNSPLHF. As DNA, the CDR3 is TGTGCCAGCAGCCTCGACAGGCAATATAATTCACCCCTCCACTTT. The chain employs TRBV5-6 and TRBJ1-6; weak D call: TRBD1 (6 bases). The length of the CDR3 is 15 residues. Germline CDR1 reads SGHDT; CDR2 reads YYEEEE. V was cut by 4 bases and J by 4 bases, with 12 bases left in between.

The chain is built from TRBV7-9 and TRBJ1-1, with D hard to call. The CDR3 runs to 13 residues. The V end lost 5 bases, the J end lost 7 bases, and 14 bases lay between the germline ends. Germline V lookup: CDR1 SEHNR, CDR2 FQNEAQ (reference sequence). The CDR3 DNA follows: TGTGCCAGCAGCCCCTCCCAGAGGAGTGAAGCTTTCTTT. Its translation: CASSPSQRSEAFF.

The chain combines TRBV12-3 or TRBV12-4 with TRBJ2-5; possibly TRBD1 or TRBD2 for D (5 bases each). The V end lost 3 bases, the J end lost 6 bases, and 14 bases lay between the germline ends. The CDR3 length is 14 residues. Here the CDR3 reads CASSFSGTGQTQYF. CDR3 DNA sequence: TGTGCCAGCAGTTTCTCGGGGACCGGGCAGACCCAGTACTTC.

This clonotype has ten or more counts. The chain employs TRBV20-1 and TRBJ2-1; D is unclear. Germline lookup yields CDR1 DFQATT and CDR2 SNEGSKA (reference sequence). V was cut by 5 bases and J by 5 bases, with 19 bases left in between. The length of the CDR3 is 15 residues. The CDR3 is CSAPVVFRMDNEQFF. CDR3 DNA sequence: TGCAGTGCTCCCGTGGTATTTAGGATGGACAATGAGCAGTTCTTC.

CDR3 bases: TGTGCCAGCAGTCAACAAGAGCAGAGTTACGTGGGAACAGATACGCAGTATTTT. Its protein product is CASSQQEQSYVGTDTQYF. This chain uses TRBV6-1 with TRBJ2-3, with D hard to call. CDR3 size: 18 residues. V was clipped by 5 bases and J by 3 bases, with 24 bases between them. The V gene's germline CDR1 is MNHNS and CDR2 SASEGT.

V and J are TRBV10-3 and TRBJ2-2, with 16 bases lining up with TRBD2. V was pared by 10 bases and J by 5 bases, with 4 bases of the junction left unmatched. CDR3 length: 15 residues. Germline values: CDR1 ENHRY, CDR2 SYGVKD. CDR3 DNA sequence: TGTGCCACCGGGACTAGCGGGGGGGCAACCGGGGAGCTGTTTTTT. Residues: CATGTSGGATGELFF.

A few counts support this clonotype. This chain joins TRBV6-5 and TRBJ1-1, with D possibly matching TRBD1 (6 bases). There are 14 residues in the CDR3. The germline gives CDR1 MNHEY, CDR2 SVGAGI. V gave up 7 bases and J gave up 2 bases, with 14 bases separating them. The CDR3 reads CASKLRTANTEAFF. CDR3 sequence (DNA): TGTGCCAGCAAACTACGGACAGCCAACACTGAAGCTTTCTTT.

This clonotype has ten or more counts. This chain joins TRBV20-1 and TRBJ1-2; D may be TRBD1 (6 bases). Looked up from germline, CDR1 is DFQATT and CDR2 is SNEGSKA (reference sequence). The CDR3 sequence is 11 residues long. V was pared by 3 bases and J by 10 bases, with 12 bases between. Here the CDR3 reads CSARYTGYYTF. CDR3 nucleotide sequence: TGCAGTGCTAGGTATACAGGGTACTACACCTTC.

This rearrangement joins TRBV7-9 to TRBJ2-5; the D is unclear. CDR1 and CDR2 from the germline V gene are SEHNR and FQNEAQ (reference sequence). The CDR3 spans 13 residues. V was trimmed by 5 bases and J by 2 bases, leaving 9 bases between them. CDR3 sequence reads: CASSPTSQETQYF. The CDR3 nucleotides read TGTGCCAGCAGCCCCACCAGTCAAGAGACCCAGTACTTC.

This clonotype was detected a few times. The V and J genes are TRBV4-3 and TRBJ1-2; D not resolved. The V gene lost 0 bases and the J gene lost 5 bases, with 13 bases spanning the gap. This CDR3 contains 15 residues. Germline lookup yields CDR1 LGHNA and CDR2 YSLEER. The chain's CDR3 is CASSQDSVGGYGYTF. The CDR3 bases are TGCGCCAGCAGCCAAGACAGCGTCGGAGGGTATGGCTACACCTTC.

This clonotype was found many times. The V call is TRBV5-1, the J call TRBJ2-7, with D hard to call. V gave up 6 bases and J gave up 4 bases, with 8 bases separating them. Looked up from germline, CDR1 is SGHRS and CDR2 is YFSETQ. CDR3 size: 11 residues. The CDR3 region has the DNA TGCGCCAGCACCCTCGGGTACGAGCAGTACTTC. Its translation is CASTLGYEQYF.

J is TRBJ1-4 and V is TRBV29-1, with TRBD1 matching 12 bases. The length of the CDR3 is 17 residues. Germline V gene data show CDR1 as SQVTM and CDR2 as ANQGSEA. V shed 5 bases and J 3 bases; nucleotides not matched to a gene: 10. The CDR3: CSVLGRDRGLANEKLFF. The CDR3 nucleotides read TGCAGCGTTTTGGGCCGGGACAGGGGGCTGGCTAATGAAAAACTGTTTTTT.

This clonotype was counted ten times or more. The chain's CDR3 is CSAPDRDRAMDEQFF. CDR3 nucleotide sequence: TGCAGTGCTCCAGACCGGGACAGGGCTATGGATGAGCAGTTCTTC. This sequence joins TRBV20-1 and TRBJ2-1; 9 positions agree with TRBD1. CDR3 length equals 15 residues. Germline CDR1 DFQATT, CDR2 SNEGSKA (reference sequence). Unmatched junction bases numbered 13, after V lost 5 bases and J lost 8 bases.

The count of this clonotype is one. The rearrangement joins TRBV9 to TRBJ1-1, with a weak D call TRBD1 (6 bases). CDR1 is SGDLS, CDR2 YYNGEE, per germline. Trimming stripped 3 bases from V and 1 base from J, with 13 bases between. This CDR3 comprises 15 residues. The CDR3 DNA follows: TGTGCCAGCAGCGGACCCGGGACATCGAACACTGAAGCTTTCTTT. Its protein product is CASSGPGTSNTEAFF. The full variable domain, with the rest looked up from reference TRBV9 and TRBJ1-1, is DSGVTQTPKHLITATGQRVTLRCSPRSGDLSVYWYQQSLDQGLQFLIQYYNGEERAKGNILERFSAQQFPDLHSELNLSSLELGDSALYFCASSGPGTSNTEAFFGQGTRLTVV.

This clonotype has a handful of counts. The rearrangement joins TRBV7-6 to TRBJ2-7, with a weak D call TRBD2 (6 bases). V was clipped by 5 bases and J by 6 bases, with 23 bases between them. This CDR3 region has 16 residues. The germline V gene encodes CDR1 SGHVS and CDR2 FNYEAQ. CDR3 bases: TGTGCCAGCAGCCCCACAACGGCGGGGAGCGCGGGCGAGCAGTACTTC. This translates into CASSPTTAGSAGEQYF.

The gene calls are TRBV29-1 and TRBJ2-7; either TRBD1 or TRBD2 may fit D (5 bases each). CDR3 length: 16 amino acids. The V gene's germline CDR1 is SQVTM and CDR2 ANQGSEA. Trimming pared 0 bases from V and 0 bases from J, leaving 15 bases between. The CDR3 loop reads CSVEDVWGSNSYEQYF. As DNA, the CDR3 is TGCAGCGTTGAAGACGTATGGGGGTCCAACTCCTACGAGCAGTACTTC.

The chain employs TRBV9 and TRBJ2-1, with TRBD2 identical over 9 bases. Trimming cost V 2 bases and J 6 bases; bases outside gene matches: 6. This CDR3 spans 15 amino acids. Per the germline V gene, CDR1 is SGDLS and CDR2 is YYNGEE. The CDR3 loop reads CASSVAGGALNEQFF. CDR3 in DNA: TGTGCCAGCAGCGTTGCGGGGGGGGCCCTCAATGAGCAGTTCTTC.

This clonotype was found many times. The chain couples TRBV5-1 to TRBJ1-2; D remains ambiguous. The CDR3 has 16 amino acids. V was trimmed by 3 bases and J by 2 bases, leaving 17 bases between them. Germline V gene lookup returns CDR1 SGHRS and CDR2 YFSETQ. The CDR3 region is CASSSQGRLRNYGYTF. The CDR3 coding sequence is TGCGCCAGCAGCTCCCAAGGACGGCTCAGGAACTATGGCTACACCTTC. The variable domain in full, with the rest retrieved from reference TRBV5-1 and TRBJ1-2, is KAGVTQTPRYLIKTRGQQVTLSCSPISGHRSVSWYQQTPGQGLQFLFEYFSETQRNKGNFPGRFSGRQFSNSRSEMNVSTLELGDSALYLCASSSQGRLRNYGYTFGSGTRLTVV.

This clonotype was found many times. CDR3 residues: CASRPRWTTSMQYF. CDR3 in DNA: TGTGCCAGCCGGCCTAGATGGACGACTTCTATGCAGTATTTT. V is TRBV6-5 and J is TRBJ2-3; no reliable D call. Trimming took off 8 bases at V and 11 bases at J, with 23 bases between the two ends. The CDR3 contains 14 residues. From germline, CDR1 is MNHEY and CDR2 SVGAGI.